One and the same sample provided the 29 T cell receptor beta chains below, sequenced in a study of blood T cell repertoires in COVID-19. Generated by immunoSEQ multiplex PCR, the TCRdb table keeps only in-frame clones and is missing some. The table lists around 65,000 clones, less than 85% of them singletons. Sequencing was carried out using peripheral blood. Receptors were obtained from a man of 80 years or more with active COVID-19.

The V and J genes are TRBV5-1 and TRBJ1-1, with 7 bases that match TRBD1. The ends lost 6 bases at V and 1 base at J; junction bases unmatched: 9. This CDR3 has 15 residues. The germline V gene encodes CDR1 SGHRS and CDR2 YFSETQ. The CDR3 DNA sequence: TGCGCCAGCAATAAGGGGGCAGGTAGGAACACTGAAGCTTTCTTT. It is translated as CASNKGAGRNTEAFF.

The genes are TRBV6-2 or TRBV6-3 and TRBJ1-2, with D tentatively TRBD1 (5 bases). CDR3 length equals 16 residues. V lost 5 bases, J lost 1 base, and 17 bases lay in between. CDR1 is MNHEY and CDR2 is SVGEGT in the germline V gene. As DNA, the CDR3 is TGTGCCAGCAGTGGGGGGATAGGACGGATTAACTATGGCTACACCTTC. Protein: CASSGGIGRINYGYTF.

The chain has TRBV6-5 and TRBJ2-3, with a possible D match to TRBD1 (6 bases). Germline CDR1 and CDR2: MNHEY and SVGAGI. V lost 2 bases and J 2 bases, leaving 11 bases between the germline ends. CDR3 length: 15 amino acids. The CDR3 DNA reads TGTGCCAGCAGTTACCTACAGGGAAACACAGATACGCAGTATTTT. It translates to CASSYLQGNTDTQYF.

The V gene is TRBV19, the J gene TRBJ1-1, with TRBD1 matching over 8 bases. The CDR3 length is 15 residues. V shed 4 bases and J 0 bases; nucleotides not matched to a gene: 4. CDR1 is LNHDA and CDR2 is SQIVND in the germline V gene (reference sequence). The CDR3 here is CASSTRTGLNTEAFF. As DNA, the CDR3 is TGTGCCAGTAGTACCCGGACAGGGTTGAACACTGAAGCTTTCTTT.

The genes are TRBV4-1 and TRBJ2-7; 8 bases map to TRBD1. In germline, CDR1 is MGHRA, CDR2 YSYEKL. This CDR3 comprises 19 residues. V was clipped by 0 bases and J by 1 base; unmatched bases: 14. The CDR3 region is CASSQDLAGTGHYSYEQYF. CDR3 bases: TGCGCCAGCAGCCAAGACCTCGCCGGGACAGGCCACTATTCCTACGAGCAGTACTTC.

This clone has a single count. The chain links TRBV28 to TRBJ1-1; D may be TRBD1 (5 bases). The CDR3 contains 15 residues. Trimming removed 4 bases at V and 5 bases at J, with 17 bases between. Germline V gene sequence: CDR1 MDHEN, CDR2 SYDVKM. The DNA of the CDR3 is TGTGCCAGCAGTTCCCGCAGGGCGGATTGGACTGAAGCTTTCTTT. It translates to CASSSRRADWTEAFF.

V is TRBV12-5 and J is TRBJ2-1, with a tentative D call TRBD1 (6 bases). Per germline, CDR1 LGHNT and CDR2 FRNRAP. The V end lost 5 bases, the J end lost 3 bases, and 14 bases lay between the germline ends. CDR3 length: 15 residues. The CDR3 DNA sequence: TGTGCTAGTGGTCCGGGTGTAGGGGGCTACAATGAGCAGTTCTTC. This encodes CASGPGVGGYNEQFF.

The V gene is TRBV9, the J gene TRBJ2-5; D gene unclear. Between the trimmed V and J ends, which lost 3 bases and 7 bases, there was a span of 13 bases. The germline gives CDR1 SGDLS, CDR2 YYNGEE. This CDR3 is 13 amino acids long. The chain's CDR3 is CASSGSQSGTQYF. In nucleotides, the CDR3 is TGTGCCAGCAGCGGATCGCAATCAGGGACCCAGTACTTC.

The genes are TRBV6-2 or TRBV6-3 and TRBJ2-5; tentative D call: TRBD2 (6 bases). V gave up 4 bases and J gave up 5 bases, with 14 bases separating them. Germline CDR1 reads MNHEY; CDR2 reads SVGEGT. CDR3 length equals 14 residues. This CDR3 is CASSSPGRGETQYF. The CDR3 DNA reads TGTGCCAGCAGTTCACCCGGTCGGGGGGAGACCCAGTACTTC.

The J gene is TRBJ2-2, the V gene TRBV5-1; the match to TRBD2 covers 7 bases. The CDR3 runs to 15 residues. Germline V CDR1 and CDR2: SGHRS, YFSETQ. J lost 7 bases, V lost 4 bases, and 10 bases had no gene match. The CDR3 here is CASSKTSTGVGELFF. For the CDR3, the DNA is TGCGCCAGCAGCAAGACTAGCACAGGCGTCGGGGAGCTGTTTTTT.

This clone was found a few times. The chain links TRBV6-4 to TRBJ2-3; D not resolved. CDR1 MRHNA and CDR2 SNTAGT come from the germline V gene. CDR3 size: 14 residues. V was shortened by 5 bases and J by 4 bases, with 13 bases between the two germline ends. The chain's CDR3 is CASSPLGSSDTQYF. As DNA, the CDR3 is TGTGCCAGCAGTCCCCTCGGGTCTTCAGATACGCAGTATTTT.

The rearrangement links TRBV14 to TRBJ2-7, with TRBD1 matching 9 bases. The J segment lost 7 bases and the V segment lost 3 bases, leaving 4 bases of the junction unmatched. Per germline, CDR1 SGHDN and CDR2 FVKESK. The CDR3 contains 13 residues. CDR3 protein: CASSQDRGWEQYF. The CDR3 region has the DNA TGTGCCAGCAGCCAGGACAGGGGCTGGGAGCAGTACTTC.

V is TRBV5-6 and J is TRBJ1-2; D is possibly TRBD1 (6 bases). Germline loops: CDR1 SGHDT, CDR2 YYEEEE. The CDR3 sequence is 14 residues long. Trimming took off 3 bases at V and 9 bases at J, with 18 bases between the two ends. Here the CDR3 DNA reads TGTGCCAGCAGCTCAAGAGCCGATAGGGGGAGCTACACCTTC. The encoded protein is CASSSRADRGSYTF.

CDR3 sequence (DNA): TGTGCCAGCAGCCTTAGCGGGAATATCCAGTTCTTC. Its translation: CASSLSGNIQFF. V gene TRBV14 combines with J gene TRBJ2-1; 8 bases fit TRBD2. V lost 4 bases, J lost 13 bases, and 6 bases stayed unmatched. The length of the CDR3 is 12 residues. CDR1 SGHDN and CDR2 FVKESK come from the germline V gene.

V is TRBV2 and J is TRBJ2-2; no clear D. With 6 bases removed from V and 1 base from J, the gap between germline ends came to 12 bases. Germline CDR1 reads SNHLY; CDR2 reads FYNNEI. The CDR3 runs to 15 residues. The CDR3 DNA follows: TGTGCCAGCAGCCCCGACAACCTGAACACCGGGGAGCTGTTTTTT. Translated: CASSPDNLNTGELFF.

This chain connects TRBV27 to TRBJ2-3; TRBD2 agrees at 10 bases. Germline-derived CDR1 and CDR2 are MNHEY and SMNVEV (reference sequence). Trimming cost V 0 bases and J 6 bases; bases outside gene matches: 9. The CDR3 runs to 17 residues. This CDR3 reads CASSLSRSSGGSDTQYF. CDR3 bases: TGTGCCAGCAGTTTATCGAGGTCTAGCGGGGGCTCTGATACGCAGTATTTT.

The chain links TRBV15 to TRBJ2-2; maybe TRBD1 (7 bases). Germline lookup yields CDR1 LNHNV and CDR2 YYDKDF (reference sequence). V lost 3 bases and J 4 bases, leaving 12 bases between the germline ends. This CDR3 spans 15 amino acids. CDR3: CATSSPGGLTGELFF. The CDR3 DNA sequence: TGTGCCACCAGCAGCCCAGGGGGGCTCACCGGGGAGCTGTTTTTT.

The chain employs TRBV9 and TRBJ2-1; D is possibly TRBD1 (6 bases). Germline loops: CDR1 SGDLS, CDR2 YYNGEE. This CDR3 region has 15 residues. V was clipped by 7 bases and J by 3 bases, with 17 bases between them. The DNA for the CDR3 is TGTGCCAGCGACAACAGGGTCGGAGGCTACAATGAGCAGTTCTTC. The encoded protein is CASDNRVGGYNEQFF.

The V call is TRBV7-6, the J call TRBJ2-1; the match to TRBD2 covers 11 bases. The CDR3 has 16 residues. Losses at the gene ends were 5 bases for V and 4 bases for J; bases not matched to a gene: 7. CDR1 is SGHVS, CDR2 FNYEAQ, per germline. The CDR3, as DNA: TGTGCCAGCAGCAAGGTAGCGGGAGGGTATTACAATGAGCAGTTCTTC. Translating gives CASSKVAGGYYNEQFF.

The V gene is TRBV3-1 (or the pseudogene TRBV3-2), the J gene TRBJ1-5; perhaps TRBD1 as D (6 bases). Germline CDR1 and CDR2: LGHDT and YNNKEL (reference sequence). This CDR3 has 15 residues. V lost 2 bases to trimming and J lost 5 bases, with 13 bases between them. CDR3 residues: CASSQSGVWDQPQHF. CDR3 bases: TGTGCCAGCAGCCAATCAGGGGTATGGGATCAGCCCCAGCATTTT.

The J gene is TRBJ1-3, the V gene TRBV6-5; D not resolved. V dropped 8 bases and J dropped 1 base, with 9 bases sitting between them. Germline V lookup: CDR1 MNHEY, CDR2 SVGAGI. The length of the CDR3 is 13 residues. This CDR3 reads CASGEASGNTIYF. In DNA, the CDR3 is TGTGCCAGCGGAGAGGCTTCTGGAAACACCATATATTTT.

This chain connects TRBV2 to TRBJ2-5; 8 nucleotides match TRBD1. This CDR3 has 14 amino acids. Germline V CDR1 and CDR2: SNHLY, FYNNEI. Trimming removed 5 bases from V and 7 bases from J; junction bases left unmatched: 9. CDR3 loop: CASSSDRGLATQYF. In DNA form, the CDR3 reads TGTGCCAGCAGTTCCGACAGGGGATTGGCGACCCAGTACTTC.

For the CDR3, the DNA is TGTGCCAGCAGCAGAACCGGGACAGGGCACTATGGCTACACCTTC. As protein: CASSRTGTGHYGYTF. This chain links TRBV7-9 with TRBJ1-2; 9 bases are shared with TRBD1. This CDR3 has 15 residues. With 5 bases clipped from V and 3 bases from J, the junction kept 7 bases outside the gene matches. Germline V gene data show CDR1 as SEHNR and CDR2 as FQNEAQ (reference sequence).

This clone has just a few counts. The chain uses TRBV19 and TRBJ1-2; tentative D call: TRBD1 (5 bases). CDR3 length: 13 amino acids. The germline V gene has CDR1 LNHDA and CDR2 SQIVND (reference sequence). Trimming took off 6 bases at V and 8 bases at J, with 16 bases between the two ends. CDR3 coding DNA: TGTGCCAGTAGGGAGGGGAGCAGGGACGGCTACACCTTC. Its translation: CASREGSRDGYTF.

The V and J genes are TRBV3-1 (or the pseudogene TRBV3-2) and TRBJ2-5; 9 bases align to TRBD2. Germline CDR1 LGHDT, CDR2 YNNKEL (reference sequence). V was clipped by 3 bases and J by 5 bases; unmatched bases: 4. This CDR3 contains 14 residues. CDR3 residues: CASSQAGGLETQYF. The CDR3, as DNA: TGTGCCAGCAGCCAGGCGGGGGGGTTGGAGACCCAGTACTTC.

The count of this clone is one. This rearrangement joins TRBV4-3 to TRBJ1-1; 8 bases map to TRBD1. Per germline, CDR1 LGHNA and CDR2 YSLEER. V lost 2 bases, J lost 8 bases, and 7 bases stayed unmatched. This CDR3 is 14 amino acids long. CDR3 nucleotide sequence: TGCGCCAGCAGCCAAATACTTAGACAGGGGGAAGCTTTCTTT. This sequence encodes CASSQILRQGEAFF.

CDR3 nucleotides: TGTGCCAGCAATACCATTAATACAGAAGCTTTCTTT. Translated, it gives CASNTINTEAFF. This chain links TRBV12-3 or TRBV12-4 with TRBJ1-1; D gene ambiguous. The V and J ends lost 7 bases and 8 bases respectively, with 14 bases between them. This CDR3 has 12 residues.

V and J are TRBV7-3 and TRBJ1-6; D unclear. Trimming cost V 0 bases and J 0 bases, with 9 bases left between them. Germline CDR1 is SGHTA and CDR2 is FQGTGA. The CDR3 runs 17 residues. CDR3 protein: CASSLTGRSSYNSPLHF. The CDR3 DNA follows: TGTGCCAGCAGCTTAACAGGGAGGAGCTCCTATAATTCACCCCTCCACTTT.

The chain carries TRBV9 and TRBJ2-3; maybe TRBD2 (5 bases). Germline values: CDR1 SGDLS, CDR2 YYNGEE. The V end lost 2 bases, the J end lost 2 bases, and 9 bases lay between the germline ends. This CDR3 spans 14 amino acids. The CDR3 coding sequence is TGTGCCAGCAGCGTGGACTCGGTCACAGATACGCAGTATTTT. It encodes CASSVDSVTDTQYF.